This T cell receptor (beta chain) derives from a study of T-cell reconstitution after alpha-beta-depleted transplantation in children. This clonotype was detected many times. J was trimmed by 5 bases and V by 6 bases; bases with no gene match: 7. The CDR3 sequence is 14 residues long. Germline loops: CDR1 LGHDT, CDR2 YNNKEL (reference sequence). This sample's TCRbeta library carried unique molecular identifier barcodes. TCRdb itself ran the PCR reads through MiXCR, one entry per CDR3 protein. The table records approximately 500,000 distinct CDR3 sequences, roughly a tenth of them present only once. This rearrangement joins TRBV3-1 to TRBJ2-7, with 10 bases aligning to TRBD1. The sequencing used PBMCs, collected before TCRalphabeta/CD19-depleted stem cell transplant. The clonotype comes from a child under 10 years old with inherited bone marrow failure, due to receive a stem cell transplant. The CDR3 coding sequence is TGTGCCAGCAGGCGTCGACAGGGGGCCGACGAGCAGTACTTC. This translates into CASRRRQGADEQYF.